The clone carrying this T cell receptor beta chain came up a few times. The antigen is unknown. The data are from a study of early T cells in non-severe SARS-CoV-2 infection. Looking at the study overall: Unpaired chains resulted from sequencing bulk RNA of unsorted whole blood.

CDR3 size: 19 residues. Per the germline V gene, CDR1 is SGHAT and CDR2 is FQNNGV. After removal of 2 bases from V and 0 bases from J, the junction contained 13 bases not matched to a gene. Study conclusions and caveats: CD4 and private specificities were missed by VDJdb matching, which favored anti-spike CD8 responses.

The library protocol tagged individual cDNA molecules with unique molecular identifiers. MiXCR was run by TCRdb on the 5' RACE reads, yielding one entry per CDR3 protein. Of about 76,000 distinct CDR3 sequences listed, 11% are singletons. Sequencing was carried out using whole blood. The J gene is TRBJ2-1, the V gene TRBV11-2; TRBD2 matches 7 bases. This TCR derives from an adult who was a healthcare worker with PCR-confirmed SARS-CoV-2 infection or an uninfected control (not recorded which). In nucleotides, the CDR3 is TGTGCCAGCAGCTTAATGGGCGGGGGAAAAACGCCCTCCTACAATGAGCAGTTCTTC. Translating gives CASSLMGGGKTPSYNEQFF.